The 5 T cell receptor beta chains below were found in one sample sequenced in a study of cytomegalovirus exposure and HLA in healthy donors. PCR was performed using 60 Vbeta and 13 Jbeta primers. Clones were read by immunoSEQ multiplex PCR, and TCRdb kept only the in-frame ones, dropping some. The sample records 40,000 to 55,000 clones, 72% being singletons. Material: PBMCs. These receptors were obtained from a woman in her forties or fifties in good health and CMV-seronegative.

The V call is TRBV6-4, the J call TRBJ2-5, with a possible D match to TRBD1 (6 bases). Germline V gene lookup returns CDR1 MRHNA and CDR2 SNTAGT. The CDR3 totals 13 residues. The ends were cut back, 4 bases at V and 4 bases at J, with 10 bases in the middle. CDR3 DNA: TGTGCCAGCAGTGGGGTAGGGGGAGAGACCCAGTACTTC. This sequence encodes CASSGVGGETQYF.

The chain couples TRBV11-3 to TRBJ2-1; weak D call: TRBD1 (5 bases). This CDR3 is 14 amino acids long. V was trimmed by 5 bases and J by 5 bases, leaving 13 bases between them. Germline V gene lookup returns CDR1 SGHNT and CDR2 YENEEA. As DNA, the CDR3 is TGTGCCAGCAGCCTAACGGACAATAACAATGAGCAGTTCTTC. Protein: CASSLTDNNNEQFF.

The chain combines TRBV2 with TRBJ2-1, with 9 bases matching TRBD1. Per the germline V gene, CDR1 is SNHLY and CDR2 is FYNNEI. The CDR3 consists of 16 residues. The junction had 10 bases not matched to a gene; V was cut back by 7 bases and J by 3 bases. CDR3 in DNA: TGTGCCAGCATAGCAACAGGGGGCCCCTTCTACAATGAGCAGTTCTTC. Its translation is CASIATGGPFYNEQFF.

The chain recombines TRBV19 with TRBJ2-6; tentative D call: TRBD1 (5 bases). The V end lost 7 bases, the J end lost 0 bases, and 13 bases lay between the germline ends. From germline, CDR1 is LNHDA and CDR2 SQIVND (reference sequence). This CDR3 has 16 residues. The CDR3 sequence: CASTPGSVSGANVLTF. The DNA for the CDR3 is TGTGCCAGTACCCCAGGGTCCGTCTCTGGGGCCAACGTCCTGACTTTC.

This chain uses TRBV10-1 with TRBJ2-5; weak D call: TRBD1 (6 bases). Trimming removed 8 bases from V and 6 bases from J, with 10 bases in between. This CDR3 contains 11 residues. Germline loops: CDR1 WNHNN, CDR2 SYGVQD (reference sequence). The CDR3 coding sequence is TGCGCCAGCGGGACAATGAAGACCCAGTACTTC. Amino acids: CASGTMKTQYF.